This T cell receptor (beta chain) is from a study of T cells after yellow fever vaccination. Trimming pared 3 bases from V and 5 bases from J, leaving 14 bases between. This CDR3 region has 16 residues. Germline loops: CDR1 KGHSH, CDR2 LQKENI. Whole-study findings and limits: From the bulk population, abundant clonotypes could contaminate and appear within FACS-sorted repertoires.

TCRdb re-derived calls from the 5' RACE reads in MiXCR, one entry per CDR3 protein. The repertoire holds more than 95,000 distinct CDR3 sequences, with 6% to 8% as singletons. This clonotype has a count of ten or more. As yet, its antigen is unknown. The receptor's source is a man between 18 and 29 years old who received the YFV17D yellow fever vaccine. The chain is built from TRBV18 and TRBJ1-6, with a tentative D call TRBD1 (5 bases). The material was CD4+ T cells sorted from PBMCs, obtained 9 to 10 days after the first yellow fever vaccination. CDR3 in amino acids: CASSPQTGTHNSPLHF. The CDR3 nucleotides are TGTGCCAGCTCACCTCAAACCGGGACTCATAATTCACCCCTCCACTTT.